These 12 T cell receptor beta chains share one sample of origin, sequenced in a study of control samples from healthy donors and cancer patients. Libraries were prepared by immunoSEQ multiplex PCR; TCRdb keeps only in-frame clonotypes and omits some of them. The table has about 410,000 clones, around 90% seen once. The specimen sequenced was PBMCs. These receptor sequences come from a middle-aged man with head and neck cancer.

V is TRBV28 and J is TRBJ2-7; D is possibly TRBD1 (6 bases). The CDR3 runs to 11 residues. Germline values: CDR1 MDHEN, CDR2 SYDVKM. V dropped 7 bases and J dropped 6 bases, with 10 bases sitting between them. This CDR3 reads CASISRGEQYF. CDR3 sequence (DNA): TGTGCCAGCATTTCCAGGGGCGAGCAGTACTTC.

V is TRBV27 and J is TRBJ1-4; no clear D. The V gene lost 3 bases and the J gene lost 8 bases, with 16 bases spanning the gap. Germline-derived CDR1 and CDR2 are MNHEY and SMNVEV (reference sequence). The CDR3 is made up of 15 amino acids. CDR3 coding DNA: TGTGCCAGCAGTTTTACCCCCGGCGAAAAGGAAAAACTGTTTTTT. This encodes CASSFTPGEKEKLFF.

The chain joins TRBV12-3 or TRBV12-4 to TRBJ1-2; D remains unclear. V lost 3 bases to trimming and J lost 8 bases, with 10 bases between them. This CDR3 spans 12 amino acids. The CDR3: CASSFGPRGYTF. DNA of the CDR3: TGTGCCAGCAGTTTCGGCCCCAGGGGCTACACCTTC.

The chain uses TRBV28 and TRBJ1-5, with 7 bases matching TRBD1. Germline V gene sequence: CDR1 MDHEN, CDR2 SYDVKM. The CDR3 consists of 15 residues. V lost 5 bases to trimming and J lost 6 bases; unmatched junction nucleotides: 10. CDR3 in DNA: TGTGCCAGCAGTCACAAAGGGGCAGGGGGTCAGCCCCAGCATTTT. Amino acid sequence: CASSHKGAGGQPQHF. Using reference TRBV28 and TRBJ1-5 for the parts outside the CDR3, the full variable domain is DVKVTQSSRYLVKRTGEKVFLECVQDMDHENMFWYRQDPGLGLRLIYFSYDVKMKEKGDIPEGYSVSREKKERFSLILESASTNQTSMYLCASSHKGAGGQPQHFGDGTRLSIL.

The genes are TRBV28 and TRBJ1-1; unclear D gene. The CDR3 loop spans 14 amino acids. V was trimmed by 5 bases and J by 2 bases, leaving 12 bases between them. Germline assignment: CDR1 MDHEN and CDR2 SYDVKM. CDR3 protein: CASSLPNRNTEAFF. The CDR3 bases are TGTGCCAGCAGTCTCCCCAACAGAAACACTGAAGCTTTCTTT.

This chain uses TRBV3-1 (or the pseudogene TRBV3-2) with TRBJ2-7; TRBD1 agrees at 9 bases. Trimming cost V 0 bases and J 0 bases; bases outside gene matches: 9. The V gene's germline CDR1 is LGHDT and CDR2 YNNKEL (reference sequence). This CDR3 has 18 amino acids. The CDR3 here is CASSQEPASDRGSYEQYF. CDR3 in DNA: TGTGCCAGCAGCCAAGAACCCGCCTCGGACAGGGGCTCCTACGAGCAGTACTTC.

V usage is TRBV12-3 or TRBV12-4 and J usage is TRBJ2-1, with D unresolved. The CDR3 is 11 amino acids. The V end lost 2 bases, the J end lost 10 bases, and 6 bases lay between the germline ends. The CDR3 DNA reads TGTGCCAGCAGTTTATTCTGGGAGCAGTTCTTC. Its protein is CASSLFWEQFF.

About this clone: The same CDR3 can be traced to other DNA sequences in this sample. The V and J genes are TRBV7-9 and TRBJ2-5; D is perhaps TRBD1 or TRBD2 (5 bases each). CDR3 size: 13 residues. V lost 3 bases and J lost 5, with 10 bases in between. The V gene's germline CDR1 is SEHNR and CDR2 FQNEAQ (reference sequence). CDR3 amino acids: CASSLAGTETQYF. CDR3 DNA sequence: TGTGCCAGCAGCTTGGCAGGGACGGAGACCCAGTACTTC.

This chain connects TRBV10-2 to TRBJ1-3; possibly TRBD1 for D (6 bases). V was clipped by 2 bases and J by 4 bases, with 12 bases between them. The CDR3 contains 15 residues. The germline gives CDR1 WSHSY, CDR2 SAAADI. CDR3 in DNA: TGCGCCAGCAGTGAGCAGGGGTCTGCGGGAAACACCATATATTTT. Encoded protein: CASSEQGSAGNTIYF.

This chain joins TRBV19 and TRBJ2-7; D uncertain. This CDR3 is built from 13 residues. Trimming cost V 3 bases and J 6 bases, with 12 bases left between them. Per the germline V gene, CDR1 is LNHDA and CDR2 is SQIVND (reference sequence). CDR3 amino acids: CASSIFEGFEQYF. CDR3 in DNA: TGTGCCAGTAGTATTTTTGAAGGGTTCGAGCAGTACTTC.

The chain employs TRBV5-1 and TRBJ2-1, with TRBD1 identical over 9 bases. There are 14 residues in the CDR3. CDR1 SGHRS and CDR2 YFSETQ come from the germline V gene. Losses at the gene ends were 2 bases for V and 9 bases for J; bases not matched to a gene: 6. Written as DNA, the CDR3 is TGCGCCAGCAGCTTCGGGACAGGGTCTAGTGAGCAGTTCTTC. Its protein product is CASSFGTGSSEQFF.

The rearrangement joins TRBV5-1 to TRBJ2-3; TRBD2 aligns across 9 bases. V dropped 7 bases and J dropped 0; count of bases not matched to a gene: 9. CDR1 is SGHRS and CDR2 is YFSETQ in the germline V gene. The CDR3 has 16 residues. The CDR3 sequence: CASSDPTSGSTDTQYF. The CDR3 nucleotides are TGCGCCAGCTCTGACCCAACTAGCGGGAGCACAGATACGCAGTATTTT.